This TCR beta chain was obtained from a study of beta chain features in type 1 diabetes (dated by TCRdb to the late 2010s). At the level of the whole study: Mean age, gender distribution, total cell number and subset yield were not different between patients and healthy donors. A total of roughly 100,000,000 sorted cells were examined across all samples, and the number of cells per subset was strongly correlated with RNA yield. In the study, recently diagnosed type 1 diabetes patients and matched healthy donors were compared on the TCRB repertoires of their sorted circulating CD4+ T cell subsets. Regulatory and stem cell-like memory subsets were isolated from only 8 patients and about 8 healthy donors, whereas naive and central memory subsets came from all 30 or so donors. Broader findings and caveats from the paper: HLA sub-analyses involved small numbers of individuals, so any influence of HLA type on TCRB rearrangement remained unresolved. Naive, central memory and regulatory TCRB repertoires appeared to be more similar among patients than among healthy donors. PCR might favor shorter templates, but patient and control samples were amplified and corrected together, so any skew would affect both groups equally. Because cDNA was sequenced instead of genomic DNA, highly expressing activated cells could be over-represented, though the groups showed no difference in activation or CD3 levels. At VDJ recombination sites, type 1 diabetes patients had fewer insertions and more deleted nucleotides, which implies abnormalities in thymic rearrangement. A moderate but significant shortening of TCRB CDR3 length was observed in type 1 diabetes patients in all four CD4+ subsets.

In its sample, this clone was seen a few times. Its antigen has not been determined. The record has no base qualities; no much larger clone is one base away. A single peripheral blood draw of around 100 mL on average was collected from each donor into heparinised tubes. Naive, central memory, regulatory and stem cell-like memory CD4+ T cells were sorted on a BD FACSAria II using a panel including CD45RO, CCR7, CD25, CD127, CD95 and CD27. All sorted populations exceeded 98% purity. PBMCs were separated immediately by Lymphoprep density gradient centrifugation and were stained directly, without being cultured. Samples were stained and sorted in pairs, with one healthy donor and one patient per experiment, so that batch effects were minimized. Cut back by 0 bases and 3 bases, the V and J ends lie 9 bases apart. From a lookup of the germline V gene (reference sequence), CDR1 and CDR2 are SGHNT and YYREEE. The CDR3 has 14 amino acids, counting the end cysteine and phenylalanine. Here the CDR3 DNA is all that survives: 42 bases in frame from base 1.

The entire isolated RNA was reverse transcribed using the High Capacity cDNA Reverse Transcription Kit, and thus expressed TCRB transcripts were sequenced. Deep immunoSEQ sequencing was performed on naive, central memory and regulatory T cell samples, with an average of roughly 3.3 million total reads per sample. After sorted cells were lysed in RLT buffer, RNA was extracted with DNase-treated RNeasy Micro or Mini kits, with the choice depending on cell number. Each cell subset was processed on its own to prevent cross-contamination, while patient and healthy donor samples were processed together. TCRB sequences were amplified from cDNA with the immunoSEQ multiplex PCR, producing 87-bp fragments spanning the CDR3 region. Sequencing of the amplicons was performed on the Illumina HiSeq platform. Under the source paper's analysis protocol: Synthetic template baselines were used to correct PCR bias computationally, reads within Hamming distance 2 were collapsed together, and singletons that could not be merged were discarded. Reads were aligned to IMGT to assign V, D and J genes, CDR3 length, and insertions or deletions at six rearrangement sites. Clonotype counts were normalized to sorted cell number within each subset before computing true diversity and Gini coefficients with the tcR R package. Repertoire sharing was quantified using the overlap coefficient calculated on TCRB nucleotide sequences. Out-of-frame TCRB sequences from naive cells were analyzed as a proxy for the pre-selection repertoire. Entries here come from immuneACCESS through TCRdb and include only in-frame sequences with V and J called. Some clones fail to appear in such tables; in the studies checked, an unresolved V gene covers under half of the shortfall, and the cause of the remainder is unknown. The D gene and trimming were derived from the DNA, and the V and J assignments and clone size from that table. This sample comprises about 620,000 clones, about 14% of them detected only once. The ten most abundant clones make up about 0.097% of the sample.

This sequence uses TRBV5-4 and TRBJ2-5; the D region possibly corresponds to TRBD2 (6 bases align). The specimen sequenced was naive CD4+ T cells from blood. The cell subset or site label corresponds to: true naive CD4+ T cells. This TCR was recovered from a man younger than 30 in good health. The nucleotides are TGTGCCAGCAGCTTGGCAGAGCGGGAAGAGACCCAGTACTTC. This codes for CASSLAEREETQYF.